What follows is one T cell receptor beta chain and its context. What it recognizes is unknown. This sample is part of a study of breast tumors, draining lymph nodes, adjacent tissues. TCRdb reprocessed the multiplex PCR reads with MiXCR, giving one entry per CDR3 protein. This repertoire shows tens of thousands of distinct CDR3 sequences, around 30% found once; its top ten account for 8.1%. Regarding the study as a whole: The data were judged consistent with most tumor T cells coming from lymph node and expanding in tumor. Tumors had less TCR diversity than lymph nodes, more than nontumor tissue. The lymph node origin of tumor T cells was framed as consistent with a hypothesis, not demonstrated.

This CDR3 is 14 amino acids long. V was trimmed by 2 bases and J by 4 bases, leaving 10 bases between them. The germline V gene has CDR1 SGDLS and CDR2 YYNGEE. Axillary draining lymph nodes of breast cancer patients supplied the node samples. This rearrangement joins TRBV9 to TRBJ2-1; D perhaps matches TRBD2 (6 bases). The sequencing sample was made of axillary lymph node tissue. The origin of this receptor is a female donor with breast cancer. Some clones in this sample may be carry-over from other donors' samples. CDR3 in DNA: TGTGCCAGCAGCGTTGGACTACATTACAATGAGCAGTTCTTC. It translates to CASSVGLHYNEQFF.